This T cell receptor (beta chain) was observed in a study of T cell responses to AZD1222 COVID-19 vaccine (dated by TCRdb to the early 2020s). As for the study more broadly: A total of 230 to 250 trial participants underwent TCR sequencing, of whom some 210 received two doses of AZD1222 and about 26 received two doses of the MenACWY control vaccine. Enrollment into the trials was organized by age into subgroups of 18-55, 56-69 and 70-plus years, and those subgroups contained roughly 160, 29 and 62 TCR-sequenced participants, respectively.

A note on this clone: The antigen this receptor binds is unknown. No quality values exist for individual bases; no much larger clone is one base distant.

The time point label of this sample denotes: about 28 days (+/-7) after the second vaccine dose. AZD1222 recipients given second doses at about 4 weeks or at about 12 weeks were pooled, since spike-specific TCR depth and breadth were not found to differ between the two schedules. Vaccinee samples were obtained from the UK trials COV001 and COV002, which included a single-blind randomized controlled phase 2/3 trial of AZD1222 (ChAdOx1 nCoV-19) in healthy adults. For TCRbeta chain sequencing, PBMC samples from trial participants were taken at day 0 and at day 28 after the second dose. The CDR3 regions of human TCRbeta chains were analyzed by immunosequencing. The authors' analysis ran thus. Repertoire TCRs were matched against a reference library of SARS-CoV-2-specific TCRs generated with the MIRA antigen-specificity platform. Breadth was defined as the fraction of unique TCRs that were SARS-CoV-2-associated, and depth was defined as the fraction of total T cells that were SARS-CoV-2-associated. Using the MIRA data, each spike-specific TCR was assigned both to the spike region to which the TCR was reactive and to a CD4 or CD8 class. Log10-transformed breadth and depth values were compared by one-way ANOVA with Sidak's multiple comparisons tests. Entries here come from immuneACCESS through TCRdb and include only in-frame sequences with V and J called. Some clones fail to appear in such tables; in the studies checked, an unresolved V gene covers under half of the shortfall, and the cause of the remainder is unknown. From that table come the V and J calls and clone size; the DNA was used to work out D and trimming. The sample contains around 80,000 clones, 70% to 90% of them found a single time. The ten largest make up over 9.5% of the sample.

Here is what the overall study found, with its caveats: No day 14 peak-response samples were available, so repertoires were characterized only after the peak T cell response. Participants were mostly white British and included more females than males, and it was suggested by the authors that clonal diversity may have been underestimated. The whole spike protein was spanned by vaccine-associated CD4 TCRs, and dominant responses were seen in regions 160-218 and 743-854. The 56-69-year group was small, and its depth increase did not reach significance, likely because of low power. Conclusions about previously exposed vaccinees are limited, since just 5 to 7 AZD1222 recipients were seropositive for SARS-CoV-2 at baseline. A significant rise in spike-specific TCR breadth and depth was observed after two AZD1222 doses relative to day 0 and relative to MenACWY recipients. Nearly half of unique spike-specific TCRs reportedly recognized epitopes outside regions mutated in the B.1.351 and B.1.1.7 variants.

The sample consisted of peripheral blood, taken 28 days after the second AZD1222 dose. This sequence was found in an adult who received the AZD1222 COVID-19 vaccine.

The DNA sequence is given as TGTGCCAGCAGCGTAGCTACGCGGGGGGCCGGGCGAACAGATACGCAGTATTTT. Its coded protein is CASSVATRGAGRTDTQYF. The rearrangement joined TRBV9 to TRBJ2-3, with 8 bases aligning to TRBD2. The cysteine opens and the phenylalanine closes a CDR3 of 18 amino acids. Of the read, only the CDR3 DNA is kept; its 54 bases are in frame from base 1. Sequences SGDLS (CDR1) and YYNGEE (CDR2) are obtained from the germline V gene. Trimming accounts for 0 bases at V and 3 bases at J, while the number of junction bases matched to no gene is 12. Beyond the CDR3, the reference TRBV9 and TRBJ2-3 genes provide the residues; the full variable domain reads: DSGVTQTPKHLITATGQRVTLRCSPRSGDLSVYWYQQSLDQGLQFLIQYYNGEERAKGNILERFSAQQFPDLHSELNLSSLELGDSALYFCASSVATRGAGRTDTQYFGPGTRLTVL.